Following are 7 T cell receptor beta chains from one sample sequenced in a study of T cell repertoires in cytomegalovirus infection. Antigens of these TCRs are unknown. TCRdb reanalysed the reads using MiXCR and keeps one entry per CDR3 protein. The repertoire has 200,000 to 250,000 distinct CDR3 sequences, less than 50% of them found once; the top ten carry approximately 60%. The source material was CD8+ T cells from cultured PBMCs, sampled from culture after CMV antigen stimulation. The source is a human donor in good health (CMV status not recorded). Some clones in this sample may be carry-over from other donors' samples.

J is TRBJ2-1 and V is TRBV7-9, with TRBD2 as a possible D gene (6 bases). The V gene's germline CDR1 is SEHNR and CDR2 FQNEAQ (reference sequence). This CDR3 comprises 16 residues. Trimming pared 2 bases from V and 0 bases from J, leaving 11 bases between. CDR3 amino acids: CASSLWDSSSYNEQFF. The CDR3 coding sequence is TGTGCCAGCAGCTTATGGGACTCGAGCTCCTACAATGAGCAGTTCTTC.

This chain links TRBV7-3 with TRBJ2-1; 9 bases align to TRBD2. In germline, CDR1 is SGHTA, CDR2 FQGTGA. J lost 9 bases, V lost 1 base, and 7 bases had no gene match. The CDR3 contains 15 residues. The CDR3 DNA is TGTGCCAGCAGCTTAAAACTAGCGGGCTACGGTGAGCAGTTCTTC. Translation: CASSLKLAGYGEQFF.

The chain uses TRBV15 and TRBJ1-1; 10 bases agree with TRBD1. Germline lookup yields CDR1 LNHNV and CDR2 YYDKDF (reference sequence). This CDR3 contains 15 residues. The V and J ends lost 0 bases and 7 bases, in that order; junction bases with no gene match: 5. The CDR3 sequence: CATSRDMGQGNEAFF. DNA of the CDR3: TGTGCCACCAGCAGAGATATGGGACAGGGGAATGAAGCTTTCTTT.

This chain joins TRBV12-5 and TRBJ1-6, with 7 bases aligning to TRBD1. The CDR3 extends over 15 amino acids. The V segment lost 6 bases and the J segment 4 bases; nucleotides outside the gene matches: 6. The germline CDR1 and CDR2 sequences are LGHNT and FRNRAP. This CDR3 reads CASGDPGQYNSPLHF. CDR3 nucleotides: TGTGCTAGTGGCGACCCGGGACAGTATAATTCACCCCTCCACTTT.

The chain recombines TRBV19 with TRBJ2-1; no reliable D call. The germline V gene encodes CDR1 LNHDA and CDR2 SQIVND (reference sequence). Trimming left V 2 bases short and J 4 bases short, with 6 bases between. This CDR3 spans 13 amino acids. CDR3 nucleotides: TGTGCCAGTAGTATAACAGATTACAATGAGCAGTTCTTC. This codes for CASSITDYNEQFF.

This clonotype was detected a few times. V usage is TRBV28 and J usage is TRBJ2-5, with TRBD2 as a possible D gene (7 bases). This CDR3 is 15 amino acids long. Per germline, CDR1 MDHEN and CDR2 SYDVKM. V lost 2 bases to trimming and J lost 4 bases, with 14 bases between them. The CDR3 sequence: CASSLPAGAGETQYF. The CDR3 DNA follows: TGTGCCAGCAGTTTACCCGCGGGGGCGGGAGAGACCCAGTACTTC.

This chain joins TRBV5-1 and TRBJ1-1; no clear D gene. Germline-derived CDR1 and CDR2 are SGHRS and YFSETQ. With 4 bases removed from V and 1 base from J, the gap between germline ends came to 8 bases. This CDR3 comprises 13 residues. The CDR3 bases are TGCGCCAGCAGCCCGACCCAGAACACTGAAGCTTTCTTT. This codes for CASSPTQNTEAFF.